The 21 T cell receptor beta chains below come from one sample, sequenced in a study of T cells in tumors after PD-1 blockade. Here immunoSEQ multiplex PCR was the method, and the copy in TCRdb shows in-frame clones only, minus some. The sample lists about 19,000 clones, more than 65% occurring once. The source was PBMCs, collected after anti-PD-1 therapy. Receptors originate from a human donor with advanced basal cell or squamous cell carcinoma (not recorded which).

This chain links TRBV2 with TRBJ1-2; 11 nucleotides match TRBD1. Germline V lookup: CDR1 SNHLY, CDR2 FYNNEI. The V segment lost 4 bases and the J segment 8 bases; nucleotides outside the gene matches: 6. The CDR3 spans 14 residues. CDR3: CASSVERTGGGYTF. Written as DNA, the CDR3 is TGTGCCAGCAGTGTGGAGAGGACAGGGGGCGGCTACACCTTC.

V usage is TRBV20-1 and J usage is TRBJ2-1; D gene ambiguous. Germline-derived CDR1 and CDR2 are DFQATT and SNEGSKA (reference sequence). The CDR3 contains 11 residues. V was clipped by 7 bases and J by 7 bases, with 11 bases between them. CDR3 sequence (DNA): TGCAGTGTTGACTCTAGGAATGAGCAGTTCTTC. Protein product: CSVDSRNEQFF.

The rearrangement uses TRBV12-3 or TRBV12-4 and TRBJ1-2; TRBD1 matches 9 bases. The CDR3 has 13 residues. Trimming at V came to 6 bases and at J to 8 bases, leaving 7 bases not matched to a gene. The CDR3 DNA follows: TGTGCCAGCAGACCGACAGGGGGAGACGGCTACACCTTC. It translates to CASRPTGGDGYTF.

This clone ranks as medium-sized. The chain links TRBV12-3 or TRBV12-4 to TRBJ1-1; no clear D. The CDR3 has 13 residues. Deletions cut 3 bases from V and 0 bases from J, with 5 bases between. The CDR3 DNA reads as TGTGCCAGCAGTTTCGGGATGAACACTGAAGCTTTCTTT. Residues: CASSFGMNTEAFF.

The J gene is TRBJ2-7, the V gene TRBV11-3; D perhaps matches TRBD2 (5 bases). Germline CDR1 SGHNT, CDR2 YENEEA. With 5 bases removed from V and 3 bases from J, the gap between germline ends came to 20 bases. CDR3 length: 16 residues. The CDR3, as DNA: TGTGCCAGCAGCCCCATTTGGGCCAGCGGAAACTACGAGCAGTACTTC. This gives the protein CASSPIWASGNYEQYF.

The CDR3 DNA sequence: TGCGCCAGCAGCCAAGAAACCGGGGGGATGGATACGCAGTATTTT. Its protein is CASSQETGGMDTQYF. V gene TRBV4-1 combines with J gene TRBJ2-3; 7 bases line up with TRBD2. Germline CDR1 and CDR2: MGHRA and YSYEKL. There are 15 residues in the CDR3. After removal of 0 bases from V and 6 bases from J, the junction contained 6 bases not matched to a gene.

The rearrangement uses TRBV5-1 and TRBJ2-3; 7 bases match TRBD2. V shed 5 bases, J shed 1 base, and the junction held 10 bases outside the gene matches. The CDR3 sequence is 16 residues long. CDR1 SGHRS and CDR2 YFSETQ come from the germline V gene. The CDR3 DNA reads TGCGCCAGCAGGGGAGGAGCGGGGCTGGGCACAGATACGCAGTATTTT. It translates to CASRGGAGLGTDTQYF.

This rearrangement joins TRBV7-3 to TRBJ1-2; 9 nucleotides line up with TRBD1. With V trimmed by 5 bases and J by 4 bases, 2 bases remained unmatched. The CDR3 covers 13 residues. Germline loops: CDR1 SGHTA, CDR2 FQGTGA. The CDR3 DNA follows: TGTGCCAGCAGCCTGACAGGGGGCTATGGCTACACCTTC. Protein product: CASSLTGGYGYTF.

The chain is built from TRBV13 and TRBJ1-1; D not resolved. The V and J ends lost 2 bases and 2 bases respectively, with 9 bases between them. The CDR3 covers 14 residues. Germline V CDR1 and CDR2: PRHDT, FYEKMQ (reference sequence). The CDR3, as DNA: TGTGCCAGCAGCTTATGGAGGTTTAACACTGAAGCTTTCTTT. Translated: CASSLWRFNTEAFF.

This clone is termed medium-sized. The chain uses TRBV6-6 and TRBJ2-7; the D gene is possibly TRBD1 (5 bases). Trimming removed 6 bases at V and 2 bases at J, with 17 bases between. CDR1 and CDR2 from the germline V gene are MNHNY and SVGAGI (reference sequence). The CDR3 extends over 15 amino acids. The CDR3 region is CASSLDSTLTYEQYF. The CDR3 DNA reads as TGTGCCAGCAGCCTCGACAGTACCCTTACCTACGAGCAGTACTTC.

The gene calls are TRBV28 and TRBJ2-7; 9 bases are a match to TRBD1. CDR3 size: 14 residues. In germline, CDR1 is MDHEN, CDR2 SYDVKM. V shed 7 bases and J 3 bases; nucleotides not matched to a gene: 7. CDR3 DNA sequence: TGTGCCAGCATCCCAAGACAGGGGGTCTACGAGCAGTACTTC. Its translation is CASIPRQGVYEQYF.

The rearrangement uses TRBV15 and TRBJ2-2; the D is unclear. The CDR3 consists of 13 residues. V lost 2 bases and J lost 1, with 2 bases in between. Germline CDR1 reads LNHNV; CDR2 reads YYDKDF (reference sequence). The CDR3: CATSRKNTGELFF. In DNA form, the CDR3 reads TGTGCCACCAGCAGAAAGAACACCGGGGAGCTGTTTTTT.

The chain recombines TRBV27 with TRBJ1-5, with unresolved D. From germline, CDR1 is MNHEY and CDR2 SMNVEV (reference sequence). The CDR3 consists of 13 residues. V lost 8 bases and J lost 5, with 13 bases in between. CDR3 DNA sequence: TGTGCCAGCGCGTATCGGGGTGATCAGCCCCAGCATTTT. Translation: CASAYRGDQPQHF.

The genes are TRBV5-1 and TRBJ1-1; D unresolved. Trimming shortened V by 5 bases and J by 2 bases, and 13 bases separated the two germline ends. The CDR3 length is 14 residues. Germline CDR1 and CDR2: SGHRS and YFSETQ. The CDR3 region is CASSEQPANTEAFF. In nucleotides, the CDR3 is TGCGCCAGCAGTGAACAGCCAGCTAACACTGAAGCTTTCTTT.

The V and J genes are TRBV27 and TRBJ2-7, with 9 bases aligning to TRBD2. Trimming removed 7 bases from V and 5 bases from J; junction bases left unmatched: 12. CDR3 length: 15 residues. From germline, CDR1 is MNHEY and CDR2 SMNVEV (reference sequence). The DNA of the CDR3 is TGTGCCAGCACTCTCACAGGCGGGAGGGCCCACGAGCAGTACTTC. Protein product: CASTLTGGRAHEQYF.

The V gene is TRBV2, the J gene TRBJ1-5, with unresolved D. Trimming removed 0 bases at V and 0 bases at J, with 15 bases between. CDR3 length: 18 amino acids. From germline, CDR1 is SNHLY and CDR2 FYNNEI. The CDR3 DNA sequence: TGTGCCAGCAGTGAAGCGCCGGAGGCAGGTAATAGCAATCAGCCCCAGCATTTT. Translating it yields CASSEAPEAGNSNQPQHF.

V is TRBV7-8 and J is TRBJ1-1, with D possibly TRBD1 on 6 matching bases. Trimming removed 2 bases from V and 5 bases from J, with 18 bases in between. This CDR3 region has 16 residues. Germline V lookup: CDR1 SGHVS, CDR2 FQNEAQ. For the CDR3, the DNA is TGTGCCAGCAGCTTAAGTAACGGGGGGCGGGCGACTGAAGCTTTCTTT. Translated, it gives CASSLSNGGRATEAFF.

The chain couples TRBV5-5 to TRBJ1-5; D remains unclear. Germline-derived CDR1 and CDR2 are SGHKS and YYEKEE (reference sequence). This CDR3 spans 15 amino acids. The V and J ends lost 0 bases and 4 bases respectively, with 11 bases between them. DNA of the CDR3: TGTGCCAGCAGCTTGGGGGAGATGGGTAATCAGCCCCAGCATTTT. It translates to CASSLGEMGNQPQHF.

CDR3 amino acids: CASSRLPGQGDGNTIYF. The CDR3 nucleotides read TGTGCCAGCAGCCGCCTCCCGGGACAGGGGGACGGAAACACCATATATTTT. The chain uses TRBV7-7 and TRBJ1-3; 11 bases agree with TRBD1. The J segment lost 4 bases and the V segment lost 5 bases, leaving 10 bases of the junction unmatched. The CDR3 has 17 residues. CDR1 is SSHAT and CDR2 is FNYEAQ in the germline V gene (reference sequence).

This clone was seen a handful of times. This sequence joins TRBV28 and TRBJ2-7; D possibly corresponds to TRBD2 (5 bases). Per germline, CDR1 MDHEN and CDR2 SYDVKM. The CDR3 sequence is 16 residues long. V lost 4 bases to trimming and J lost 1 base, with 17 bases between them. Written as DNA, the CDR3 is TGTGCCAGCAGTTCCACCGGACCTGGGAGTTCCTACGAGCAGTACTTC. It yields the protein CASSSTGPGSSYEQYF.

The chain links TRBV15 to TRBJ1-5; no definite D call. The CDR3 consists of 13 residues. Looked up from germline, CDR1 is LNHNV and CDR2 is YYDKDF (reference sequence). V was clipped by 3 bases and J by 5 bases, with 8 bases between them. The CDR3 is CATSSILDQPQHF. The CDR3 DNA follows: TGTGCCACCAGCAGCATATTGGATCAGCCCCAGCATTTT. Full variable domain (outside the CDR3, taken from reference TRBV15 and TRBJ1-5): DAMVIQNPRYQVTQFGKPVTLSCSQTLNHNVMYWYQQKSSQAPKLLFHYYDKDFNNEADTPDNFQSRRPNTSFCFLDIRSPGLGDTAMYLCATSSILDQPQHFGDGTRLSIL.